A single sample is the source of the 22 T cell receptor beta chains below, sequenced in a study of shared clonotypes between healthy human individuals. TCRdb's copy holds only in-frame clones and misses some; the assay was immunoSEQ multiplex PCR. The sample holds 550,000 to 600,000 clones, around 80% seen once. Sequenced material: PBMCs. Receptor source: a woman aged 40 to 50 in good health. Some clones in this sample may be carry-over from other donors' samples.

This rearrangement joins TRBV29-1 to TRBJ1-4; 11 bases align to TRBD1. In germline, CDR1 is SQVTM, CDR2 ANQGSEA. The CDR3 runs 13 residues. The trim removed 6 bases at V and 7 bases at J, leaving 4 bases unmatched. In nucleotides, the CDR3 is TGCAGCGTACTCGGGACAGGGGGTGAAAAACTGTTTTTT. Translating it yields CSVLGTGGEKLFF.

The V gene is TRBV19, the J gene TRBJ2-6; the D gene is possibly TRBD2 (6 bases). This CDR3 contains 16 residues. Germline V lookup: CDR1 LNHDA, CDR2 SQIVND (reference sequence). The ends were cut back, 6 bases at V and 2 bases at J, with 14 bases in the middle. The CDR3 loop reads CASSAGLLAGANVLTF. The CDR3 region has the DNA TGTGCCAGTAGCGCGGGACTCTTGGCTGGGGCCAACGTCCTGACTTTC.

The chain carries TRBV10-3 and TRBJ1-1; 7 bases line up with TRBD1. Germline V gene sequence: CDR1 ENHRY, CDR2 SYGVKD. Germline trimming cut 3 bases from V and 1 base from J; bases unmatched to any gene: 8. The CDR3 loop spans 16 amino acids. CDR3 in amino acids: CAISDGAGGPNTEAFF. The CDR3 DNA follows: TGTGCCATCAGTGACGGCGCAGGGGGACCGAACACTGAAGCTTTCTTT.

This clone was found a few times. This rearrangement joins TRBV19 to TRBJ1-2; TRBD1 matches at 8 bases. CDR3 size: 15 residues. After removal of 5 bases from V and 3 bases from J, the junction contained 8 bases not matched to a gene. Germline V CDR1 and CDR2: LNHDA, SQIVND (reference sequence). The CDR3 nucleotides are TGTGCCAGTAGTGGTGCAGGGGGCGCTTACTATGGCTACACCTTC. Translating gives CASSGAGGAYYGYTF.

As concerns this clone: Additional DNA sequences in this sample encode the identical CDR3. The chain is built from TRBV7-9 and TRBJ2-7, with D tentatively TRBD1 or TRBD2 (5 bases each). The V and J ends lost 3 bases and 2 bases respectively, with 5 bases between them. Germline CDR1 is SEHNR and CDR2 is FQNEAQ (reference sequence). CDR3 size: 12 residues. The CDR3 DNA sequence: TGTGCCAGCAGCTTGGGGGCCTACGAGCAGTACTTC. Protein: CASSLGAYEQYF.

This clone was recorded many times. Other DNA sequences from this sample encode an identical CDR3 as well. This rearrangement joins TRBV6-1 to TRBJ2-5; TRBD2 matches 10 bases. The V segment lost 3 bases and the J segment 0 bases; nucleotides outside the gene matches: 1. Germline values: CDR1 MNHNS, CDR2 SASEGT. The CDR3 consists of 15 residues. The CDR3 region has the DNA TGTGCCAGCAGTGACCTAGCGGGAGACCAAGAGACCCAGTACTTC. The encoded protein is CASSDLAGDQETQYF.

With regard to this clone: This may come from a read error, since a much larger clone is one base off. Distinct nucleotide sequences in the sample also encode this CDR3. The rearrangement uses TRBV30 and TRBJ1-2; D unclear. Germline V gene lookup returns CDR1 GTSNPN and CDR2 SVGIG (reference sequence). This CDR3 region has 13 residues. This CDR3 reads CAWSKGRDYGYTF. The CDR3 DNA reads as TGTGCCTGGAGTAAGGGAAGGGATTACGGCTATACCTTC.

In this sample, this clone turned up many times. V gene TRBV29-1 combines with J gene TRBJ2-7, with 11 nucleotides matching TRBD2. The CDR3 contains 13 residues. CDR1 is SQVTM and CDR2 is ANQGSEA in the germline V gene. After removal of 5 bases from V and 2 bases from J, the junction contained 2 bases not matched to a gene. The CDR3 protein is CSVQTSGAYEQYF. DNA for the CDR3: TGCAGCGTTCAGACTAGCGGGGCCTACGAGCAGTACTTC.

The gene calls are TRBV29-1 and TRBJ1-1; the match to TRBD1 covers 9 bases. The V gene's germline CDR1 is SQVTM and CDR2 ANQGSEA. The V and J ends lost 7 bases and 3 bases, in that order; junction bases with no gene match: 12. The CDR3 runs to 15 residues. CDR3 nucleotides: TGCAGCGCTATAATAGGGGACAGGGACGACACTGAAGCTTTCTTT. As protein: CSAIIGDRDDTEAFF.

This sequence joins TRBV6-6 and TRBJ2-5; D ambiguous. The CDR3 loop spans 13 amino acids. Germline V gives CDR1 MNHNY, CDR2 SVGAGI (reference sequence). V was trimmed by 5 bases and J by 4 bases, leaving 11 bases between them. The DNA of the CDR3 is TGTGCCAGCAGTCAACGGTCCGGAGAGACCCAGTACTTC. This translates into CASSQRSGETQYF.

The chain has TRBV28 and TRBJ2-7; D remains unclear. The CDR3 is made up of 13 amino acids. In germline, CDR1 is MDHEN, CDR2 SYDVKM. Trimming cost V 3 bases and J 9 bases, with 15 bases left between them. The CDR3 loop is CASSFGRSYAQYF. Here the CDR3 DNA reads TGTGCCAGCAGTTTTGGCAGGAGCTATGCGCAGTACTTC. Full variable domain (rest looked up from reference TRBV28 and TRBJ2-7): DVKVTQSSRYLVKRTGEKVFLECVQDMDHENMFWYRQDPGLGLRLIYFSYDVKMKEKGDIPEGYSVSREKKERFSLILESASTNQTSMYLCASSFGRSYAQYFGPGTRLTVT.

V usage is TRBV6-1 and J usage is TRBJ1-1; the D gene is possibly TRBD1 (6 bases). The CDR3 spans 12 residues. Germline values: CDR1 MNHNS, CDR2 SASEGT. Trimming removed 9 bases at V and 6 bases at J, with 14 bases between. For the CDR3, the DNA is TGTGCCAGTGGGGGCCTACAAGCTGAAGCTTTCTTT. This translates into CASGGLQAEAFF.

This chain connects TRBV28 to TRBJ2-2; D tentatively reads TRBD1 or TRBD2 (5 bases each). The CDR3 is made up of 13 amino acids. V lost 6 bases to trimming and J lost 5 bases, with 10 bases between them. Germline V gene sequence: CDR1 MDHEN, CDR2 SYDVKM. The CDR3 DNA is TGTGCCAGCAGGGGGGTGGTGACCGGGGAGCTGTTTTTT. Its protein is CASRGVVTGELFF.

This clone was observed a single time. The chain has TRBV29-1 and TRBJ2-7, with a weak D call TRBD1 (6 bases). The V gene lost 3 bases and the J gene lost 7 bases, with 13 bases spanning the gap. Germline V gene data show CDR1 as SQVTM and CDR2 as ANQGSEA. CDR3 size: 12 residues. CDR3 coding DNA: TGCAGCGTTGAGGAACAGGGTAGGGAGCAGTACTTC. Protein sequence: CSVEEQGREQYF.

V gene TRBV28 combines with J gene TRBJ1-2, with 8 bases aligning to TRBD1. V lost 7 bases to trimming and J lost 3 bases; unmatched junction nucleotides: 13. The CDR3 sequence is 16 residues long. Germline lookup yields CDR1 MDHEN and CDR2 SYDVKM. CDR3 residues: CASTNPTGARDYGYTF. CDR3 sequence (DNA): TGTGCCAGCACCAATCCGACAGGGGCGAGGGACTATGGCTACACCTTC.

The rearrangement uses TRBV18 and TRBJ2-3; 14 positions match TRBD2. The CDR3 totals 17 residues. The germline gives CDR1 KGHSH, CDR2 LQKENI. J lost 2 bases, V lost 3 bases, and 4 bases had no gene match. The CDR3 loop reads CASSPGLAGGPTDTQYF. DNA for the CDR3: TGTGCCAGCTCACCTGGACTAGCGGGAGGACCCACAGATACGCAGTATTTT.

For this clone: This could be a read error, since a much larger clone is one nucleotide away. The J gene is TRBJ1-2, the V gene TRBV7-9; D possibly corresponds to TRBD1 (5 bases). The CDR3 contains 12 residues. Per the germline V gene, CDR1 is SEHNR and CDR2 is FQNEAQ (reference sequence). V was shortened by 4 bases and J by 2 bases, with 5 bases between the two germline ends. The CDR3 here is CASSWDNYGYTF. CDR3 coding DNA: TGTGCCAGCAGCTGGGACAACTATGGCTACACCTTC.

The chain has TRBV7-2 and TRBJ2-1, with D unresolved. Germline V lookup: CDR1 SGHTA, CDR2 FQGNSA. The CDR3 runs to 9 residues. The CDR3, as DNA: TGTGCAAGCCCCAATGAGCAGTTCTTC. This gives the protein CASPNEQFF.

The chain recombines TRBV19 with TRBJ1-5, with a tentative D call TRBD1 (5 bases). Germline-derived CDR1 and CDR2 are LNHDA and SQIVND (reference sequence). CDR3 length: 15 amino acids. Trimming pared 5 bases from V and 0 bases from J, leaving 11 bases between. The CDR3 loop reads CASSVSGFSNQPQHF. CDR3 nucleotide sequence: TGTGCCAGTAGTGTCTCAGGGTTTAGCAATCAGCCCCAGCATTTT.

This clone was seen just once. The chain has TRBV4-1 and TRBJ2-1; TRBD2 matches at 12 bases. The germline V gene has CDR1 MGHRA and CDR2 YSYEKL. This CDR3 has 15 residues. After removal of 6 bases from V and 0 bases from J, the junction contained 0 bases not matched to a gene. The CDR3: CASRTSGSSYNEQFF. The DNA for the CDR3 is TGCGCCAGCAGGACTAGCGGGAGCTCCTACAATGAGCAGTTCTTC.

Many counts were recorded for this clone. The identical CDR3 is also encoded by other nucleotide sequences in the sample. The chain carries TRBV7-2 and TRBJ2-5, with 10 bases identical to TRBD2. The J segment lost 4 bases and the V segment lost 1 base, leaving 6 bases of the junction unmatched. The CDR3 covers 16 residues. Germline loops: CDR1 SGHTA, CDR2 FQGNSA. In DNA, the CDR3 is TGTGCCAGCAGCTTAGGATCTAGCGGGAGAGGAGAGACCCAGTACTTC. Amino acid sequence: CASSLGSSGRGETQYF. Full variable domain (remainder filled in from reference TRBV7-2 and TRBJ2-5): GAGVSQSPSNKVTEKGKDVELRCDPISGHTALYWYRQSLGQGLEFLIYFQGNSAPDKSGLPSDRFSAERTGGSVSTLTIQRTQQEDSAVYLCASSLGSSGRGETQYFGPGTRLLVL.

CDR3 coding DNA: TGTGCCAGCGAAGGGACAGGGGACAATGAGCAGTTCTTC. Translation gives CASEGTGDNEQFF. The chain is built from TRBV9 and TRBJ2-1; the match to TRBD1 covers 10 bases. The CDR3 contains 13 residues. Per germline, CDR1 SGDLS and CDR2 YYNGEE. V lost 7 bases, J lost 5 bases, and 3 bases stayed unmatched.